The 25 T cell receptor beta chains below were found in one sample sequenced in a study of Ad26.COV2.S vaccination and SARS-CoV-2 variants. Sequencing used immunoSEQ multiplex PCR; TCRdb keeps in-frame clones, though not all of them. Seen here are fewer than 400,000 clones, 75% to 90% observed once, and the top ten hold around 2%. Treatment indicated: around 19 received Ad26.COV2.S at low or high dose, single or two shots; about 5 received placebo; per-sample allocation not given. Day 63 after the first injection of vaccine or placebo was the sampling time. The specimen was peripheral blood, collected in a trial of Ad26.COV2.S vaccine versus placebo. Every receptor here comes from a person aged 18-60 years who received the Ad26.COV2.S COVID-19 vaccine or a placebo.

The chain has TRBV6-5 and TRBJ2-5; D could derive from TRBD1 or TRBD2 (5 bases each). The germline gives CDR1 MNHEY, CDR2 SVGAGI. The CDR3 extends over 13 amino acids. Trimming shortened V by 11 bases and J by 1 base, and 14 bases separated the two germline ends. CDR3 DNA: TGTGCCGGTAAAAGGGGACGCCAAGAGACCCAGTACTTC. It yields the protein CAGKRGRQETQYF.

This chain uses TRBV6-6 with TRBJ2-7; D ambiguous. The CDR3 covers 13 residues. Per the germline V gene, CDR1 is MNHNY and CDR2 is SVGAGI (reference sequence). Trimming left V 6 bases short and J 3 bases short, with 12 bases between. The CDR3 sequence: CASREQGGYEQYF. The CDR3 DNA reads as TGTGCCAGCAGGGAGCAAGGCGGCTACGAGCAGTACTTC.

The V call is TRBV28, the J call TRBJ1-2; possibly TRBD1 for D (5 bases). The ends were cut back, 3 bases at V and 3 bases at J, with 20 bases in the middle. Germline loops: CDR1 MDHEN, CDR2 SYDVKM. The CDR3 consists of 17 residues. CDR3 in amino acids: CASSFMGPAGVHYGYTF. CDR3 bases: TGTGCCAGCAGTTTTATGGGTCCTGCGGGGGTCCACTATGGCTACACCTTC.

V gene TRBV20-1 combines with J gene TRBJ1-2, with 7 bases matching TRBD1. Trimming cost V 6 bases and J 3 bases; bases outside gene matches: 1. There are 11 residues in the CDR3. Germline lookup yields CDR1 DFQATT and CDR2 SNEGSKA (reference sequence). The CDR3 sequence: CSADRDYGYTF. In DNA, the CDR3 is TGCAGTGCAGACAGGGACTATGGCTACACCTTC.

The rearrangement uses TRBV12-3 or TRBV12-4 and TRBJ2-6; no clear D. This CDR3 is 12 amino acids long. V lost 8 bases and J 2 bases, leaving 4 bases between the germline ends. The CDR3 DNA reads TGTGCCAGCTCTCCTGGGGCCAACGTCCTGACTTTC. The encoded protein is CASSPGANVLTF.

This chain connects TRBV6-5 to TRBJ2-1, with 13 bases lining up with TRBD2. There are 15 residues in the CDR3. V trimming: 6 bases; J trimming: 4 bases; junction bases outside the gene matches: 3. The germline V gene has CDR1 MNHEY and CDR2 SVGAGI. The CDR3 reads CASRGGLAGYNEQFF. The CDR3 coding sequence is TGTGCCAGCAGGGGGGGACTAGCGGGATACAATGAGCAGTTCTTC.

The chain employs TRBV10-3 and TRBJ2-7; possible D gene TRBD2, 5 bases. CDR3 length equals 12 residues. The V gene's germline CDR1 is ENHRY and CDR2 SYGVKD. The germline V and J ends were trimmed by 7 bases and 2 bases, with 9 bases remaining between them. This CDR3 is CAITDGTYEQYF. The CDR3 nucleotides read TGTGCCATCACGGACGGGACCTACGAGCAGTACTTC.

The gene calls are TRBV5-4 and TRBJ2-7, with 10 bases lining up with TRBD2. CDR1 SGHNT and CDR2 YYREEE come from the germline V gene (reference sequence). This CDR3 is built from 16 residues. J gave up 3 bases and V 4 bases, and 10 bases lay outside the gene matches. DNA of the CDR3: TGTGCCAGCAGCCCGAGGCCTAGCGGGAGTATCTACGAGCAGTACTTC. Translated: CASSPRPSGSIYEQYF.

The chain couples TRBV5-1 to TRBJ1-1, with unresolved D. The germline gives CDR1 SGHRS, CDR2 YFSETQ. The CDR3 loop spans 16 amino acids. The V gene lost 4 bases and the J gene lost 1 base, with 17 bases spanning the gap. DNA of the CDR3: TGCGCCAGCAGCCCCCGGTGGGAACACGGGAACACTGAAGCTTTCTTT. Amino acids: CASSPRWEHGNTEAFF. The full variable domain, rest sourced from reference TRBV5-1 and TRBJ1-1, is KAGVTQTPRYLIKTRGQQVTLSCSPISGHRSVSWYQQTPGQGLQFLFEYFSETQRNKGNFPGRFSGRQFSNSRSEMNVSTLELGDSALYLCASSPRWEHGNTEAFFGQGTRLTVV.

This clone was observed at least ten times. This chain connects TRBV4-2 to TRBJ1-1; TRBD1 is a possible D gene (5 bases). The CDR3 has 16 residues. V was trimmed by 0 bases and J by 5 bases, leaving 16 bases between them. The germline CDR1 and CDR2 sequences are LGHNA and YNFKEQ. CDR3 in DNA: TGTGCCAGCAGCCAAGATGCCGGGCAGGGAGGGACTGAAGCTTTCTTT. This sequence encodes CASSQDAGQGGTEAFF.

Concerning this clone itself: Other DNA sequences in the sample encode the same CDR3. The V call is TRBV11-2, the J call TRBJ2-3; D is uncertain. Trimming took off 1 base at V and 3 bases at J, with 2 bases between the two ends. In germline, CDR1 is SGHAT, CDR2 FQNNGV. The CDR3 spans 12 residues. CDR3 region: CASSLGTDTQYF. The CDR3 region has the DNA TGTGCCAGCAGCTTAGGTACAGATACGCAGTATTTT. Drawing the rest from reference TRBV11-2 and TRBJ2-3, the complete variable domain is EAGVAQSPRYKIIEKRQSVAFWCNPISGHATLYWYQQILGQGPKLLIQFQNNGVVDDSQLPKDRFSAERLKGVDSTLKIQPAKLEDSAVYLCASSLGTDTQYFGPGTRLTVL.

CDR3 in DNA: TGTGCCAGAAGCTTGGTGTTTAGCGGGAGGGCCGGGAATGAGCAGTTCTTC. Protein: CARSLVFSGRAGNEQFF. The chain carries TRBV5-3 and TRBJ2-1, with 11 positions matching TRBD2. TRBV5-3 is an open reading frame, and its role is uncertain. Trimming removed 0 bases from V and 7 bases from J; junction bases left unmatched: 9. This CDR3 has 17 residues.

The chain links TRBV30 to TRBJ2-7, with D unresolved. Trimming took off 4 bases at V and 3 bases at J, with 13 bases between the two ends. Germline assignment: CDR1 GTSNPN and CDR2 SVGIG (reference sequence). This CDR3 has 13 residues. The CDR3 sequence is CAWMVSSGYEQYF. Here the CDR3 DNA reads TGTGCCTGGATGGTCTCCTCAGGCTACGAGCAGTACTTC. Drawing the rest from reference TRBV30 and TRBJ2-7, the complete variable domain is SQTIHQWPATLVQPVGSPLSLECTVEGTSNPNLYWYRQAAGRGLQLLFYSVGIGQISSEVPQNLSASRPQDRQFILSSKKLLLSDSGFYLCAWMVSSGYEQYFGPGTRLTVT.

This chain uses TRBV4-3 with TRBJ1-3, with 9 bases aligning to TRBD1. V lost 4 bases to trimming and J lost 3 bases; unmatched junction nucleotides: 4. Germline assignment: CDR1 LGHNA and CDR2 YSLEER. CDR3 size: 15 residues. The CDR3 nucleotides read TGCGCCAGCAGCCCCGGGACAGGGCATGGAAACACCATATATTTT. It specifies CASSPGTGHGNTIYF.

The chain links TRBV27 to TRBJ2-6; perhaps TRBD1 as D (5 bases). The germline CDR1 and CDR2 sequences are MNHEY and SMNVEV (reference sequence). V was trimmed by 1 base and J by 2 bases, leaving 15 bases between them. The CDR3 runs 18 residues. Written as DNA, the CDR3 is TGTGCCAGCAGTTTATTTATGACAGTTGGTACTGGGGCCAACGTCCTGACTTTC. Its translation is CASSLFMTVGTGANVLTF.

This chain connects TRBV14 to TRBJ2-3; D ambiguous. V was clipped by 3 bases and J by 10 bases, with 14 bases between them. The CDR3 covers 13 residues. Germline V CDR1 and CDR2: SGHDN, FVKESK. The CDR3 here is CASSQELLRSQYF. As DNA, the CDR3 is TGTGCCAGCAGCCAGGAGCTCCTACGTTCGCAGTATTTT.

The chain employs TRBV4-1 and TRBJ2-7; 11 bases are shared with TRBD2. The CDR3 is 16 residues long. The trim removed 4 bases at V and 4 bases at J, leaving 9 bases unmatched. Germline V gene data show CDR1 as MGHRA and CDR2 as YSYEKL. The CDR3 DNA is TGCGCCAGCAGCCGGATACCGGGACTAGCGGAATACGAGCAGTACTTC. Its translation is CASSRIPGLAEYEQYF.

The chain recombines TRBV5-1 with TRBJ2-2, with a possible D match to TRBD1 (6 bases). The CDR3 covers 15 residues. Germline CDR1 is SGHRS and CDR2 is YFSETQ. V shed 3 bases and J shed 2 bases, with 11 bases lying between them. The CDR3 sequence is CASSSTGTNTGELFF. In DNA form, the CDR3 reads TGCGCCAGCAGCTCTACCGGGACAAACACCGGGGAGCTGTTTTTT.

The V gene is TRBV11-2, the J gene TRBJ2-1; D might be TRBD1 or TRBD2, each matching 5 bases. Germline CDR1 reads SGHAT; CDR2 reads FQNNGV. V was cut by 6 bases and J by 0 bases, with 9 bases left in between. The CDR3 length is 14 residues. The CDR3 is CASRRGSSYNEQFF. Here the CDR3 DNA reads TGTGCCAGCAGGAGGGGAAGCTCCTACAATGAGCAGTTCTTC.

V is TRBV5-1 and J is TRBJ2-1; 12 positions match TRBD2. V gave up 0 bases and J gave up 2 bases; unmatched junction bases: 6. The CDR3 consists of 18 residues. Germline V gene lookup returns CDR1 SGHRS and CDR2 YFSETQ. This CDR3 is CASSLGASGRGPYNEQFF. In DNA, the CDR3 is TGCGCCAGCAGCTTGGGGGCTAGCGGGAGGGGACCCTACAATGAGCAGTTCTTC. The full variable domain, with the rest looked up from reference TRBV5-1 and TRBJ2-1, is KAGVTQTPRYLIKTRGQQVTLSCSPISGHRSVSWYQQTPGQGLQFLFEYFSETQRNKGNFPGRFSGRQFSNSRSEMNVSTLELGDSALYLCASSLGASGRGPYNEQFFGPGTRLTVL.

On this clone itself: This specimen includes other DNA sequences encoding the same CDR3. The genes are TRBV7-8 and TRBJ1-2; D is uncertain. Trimming took off 6 bases at V and 4 bases at J, with 12 bases between the two ends. Germline V gene lookup returns CDR1 SGHVS and CDR2 FQNEAQ. The CDR3 has 13 amino acids. The CDR3 protein is CASSPTRGYGYTF. Here the CDR3 DNA reads TGTGCCAGCAGTCCGACCCGTGGCTATGGCTACACCTTC.

The chain joins TRBV5-1 to TRBJ2-2; TRBD2 aligns across 9 bases. The CDR3 has 16 amino acids. Trimming cost V 2 bases and J 2 bases; bases outside gene matches: 4. In germline, CDR1 is SGHRS, CDR2 YFSETQ. CDR3 sequence (DNA): TGCGCCAGCAGCTTAAGCGGGAGGATCAACACCGGGGAGCTGTTTTTT. It codes for CASSLSGRINTGELFF. The full variable domain, with the rest looked up from reference TRBV5-1 and TRBJ2-2, is KAGVTQTPRYLIKTRGQQVTLSCSPISGHRSVSWYQQTPGQGLQFLFEYFSETQRNKGNFPGRFSGRQFSNSRSEMNVSTLELGDSALYLCASSLSGRINTGELFFGEGSRLTVL.

The count of this clone is one. At one end the junction does not follow the germline gene, possibly because of a read error. V gene TRBV7-9 combines with J gene TRBJ2-7, with 7 bases matching TRBD1. The CDR3 contains 14 residues. The germline CDR1 and CDR2 sequences are SEHNR and FQNEAQ (reference sequence). The CDR3 loop is CASSVGTEPYEPYF. CDR3 nucleotides: TGTGCCAGCAGCGTCGGGACAGAGCCTTACGAGCCGTACTTC.

The gene calls are TRBV5-4 and TRBJ2-2, with 13 bases fitting TRBD2. This CDR3 contains 19 residues. Losses at the gene ends were 4 bases for V and 1 base for J; bases not matched to a gene: 10. Per germline, CDR1 SGHNT and CDR2 YYREEE (reference sequence). The CDR3 is CASSPGLAGRIGNTGELFF. In nucleotides, the CDR3 is TGTGCCAGCAGCCCGGGACTAGCGGGAAGGATTGGGAACACCGGGGAGCTGTTTTTT.

CDR3 bases: TGTGCCAGCAGCCCCGCGGTTGGGGGCGAGCCCCTCCACTTT. Its protein is CASSPAVGGEPLHF. V and J are TRBV3-1 (or the pseudogene TRBV3-2) and TRBJ1-6, with a tentative D call TRBD1 (6 bases). In germline, CDR1 is LGHDT, CDR2 YNNKEL (reference sequence). V shed 4 bases and J shed 13 bases, with 17 bases lying between them. The CDR3 consists of 14 residues.